This TCR beta chain was identified during a study of technical replicates of blood from a handful of donors. Trimming stripped 5 bases from V and 4 bases from J, with 11 bases between. Germline CDR1 SGHAT, CDR2 FQNNGV. The CDR3 is 13 amino acids. Data came from immunoSEQ multiplex PCR; TCRdb stores just in-frame clones and leaves some out. Altogether 9,500 to 15,000 clones are present, 80% to 95% being singletons, with the ten largest covering roughly a tenth. Sequenced sample: PBMCs. This sequence was found in a human donor in good health. The rearrangement uses TRBV11-2 and TRBJ2-5, with D hard to call. The CDR3 nucleotides are TGTGCCAGCAGCGGCATGGCCAGAGAGACCCAGTACTTC. Its translation is CASSGMARETQYF.